The sample holds one count of the clone carrying this T cell receptor beta chain. The source of the sample is a study of blood T cell repertoires in COVID-19. The ends were cut back, 0 bases at V and 5 bases at J, with 12 bases in the middle. This CDR3 spans 15 amino acids. CDR1 and CDR2 (germline): SGHNT, YYREEE (reference sequence). The table came from immunoSEQ multiplex PCR; TCRdb's copy has only in-frame clones and leaves some out. The table lists some 46,000 clones, roughly 85% of them singletons. The chain links TRBV5-4 to TRBJ1-3, with a possible D match to TRBD1 (6 bases). This receptor was identified in a woman older than 75 with COVID-19, enrolled during active disease. The sample was peripheral blood. For the CDR3, the DNA is TGTGCCAGCAGCTTGGACAGGGCTAGCAGAAACACCATATATTTT. Translation gives CASSLDRASRNTIYF.